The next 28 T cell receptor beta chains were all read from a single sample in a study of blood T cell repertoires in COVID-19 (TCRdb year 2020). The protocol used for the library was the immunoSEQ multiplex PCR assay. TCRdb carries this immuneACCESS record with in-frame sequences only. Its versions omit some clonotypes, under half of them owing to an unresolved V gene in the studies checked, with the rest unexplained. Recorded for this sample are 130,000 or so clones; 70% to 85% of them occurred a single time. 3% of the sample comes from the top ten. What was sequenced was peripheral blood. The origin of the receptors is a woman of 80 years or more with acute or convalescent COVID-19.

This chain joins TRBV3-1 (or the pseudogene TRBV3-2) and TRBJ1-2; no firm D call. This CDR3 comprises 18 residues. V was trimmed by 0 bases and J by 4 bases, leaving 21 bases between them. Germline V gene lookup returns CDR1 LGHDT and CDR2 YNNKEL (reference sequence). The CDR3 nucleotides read TGTGCCAGCAGCCAAGATAGTCCGGGAAGGGCCAGAGGCTATGGCTACACCTTC. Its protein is CASSQDSPGRARGYGYTF.

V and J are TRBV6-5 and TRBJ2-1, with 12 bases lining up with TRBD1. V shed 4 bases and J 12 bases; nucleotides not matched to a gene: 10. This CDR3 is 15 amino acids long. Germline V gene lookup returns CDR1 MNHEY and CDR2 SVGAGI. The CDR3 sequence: CASSLRGQGAIGQFF. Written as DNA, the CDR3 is TGTGCCAGCAGTTTAAGGGGACAGGGGGCAATCGGGCAGTTCTTC.

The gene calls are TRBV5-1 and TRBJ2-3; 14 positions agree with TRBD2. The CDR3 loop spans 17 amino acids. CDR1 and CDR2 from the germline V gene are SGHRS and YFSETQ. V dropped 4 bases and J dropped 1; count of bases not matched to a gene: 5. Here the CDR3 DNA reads TGCGCCAGCAGCGGAGGGACTAGCGGGGGAGGCACAGATACGCAGTATTTT. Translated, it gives CASSGGTSGGGTDTQYF.

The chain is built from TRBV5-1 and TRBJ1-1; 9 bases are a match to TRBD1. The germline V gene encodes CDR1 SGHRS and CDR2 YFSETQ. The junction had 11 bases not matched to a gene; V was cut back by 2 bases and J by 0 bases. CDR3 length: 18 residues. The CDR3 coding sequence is TGCGCCAGCAGCTTAACAGGGGGCGGATCCCTTATGAACACTGAAGCTTTCTTT. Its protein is CASSLTGGGSLMNTEAFF.

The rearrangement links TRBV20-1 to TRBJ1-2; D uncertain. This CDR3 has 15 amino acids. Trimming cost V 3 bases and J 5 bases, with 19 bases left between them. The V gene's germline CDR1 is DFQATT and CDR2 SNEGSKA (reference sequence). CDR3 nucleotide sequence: TGCAGTGCTAGTCCCGACCCCACAGCTCCTTATGGCTACACCTTC. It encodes CSASPDPTAPYGYTF.

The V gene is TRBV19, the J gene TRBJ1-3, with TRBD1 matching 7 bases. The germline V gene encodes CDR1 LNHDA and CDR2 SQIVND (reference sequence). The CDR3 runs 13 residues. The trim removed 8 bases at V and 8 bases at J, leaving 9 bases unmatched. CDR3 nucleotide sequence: TGTGCCAGTCGACAGGGCTCGGCGGACACCATATATTTT. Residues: CASRQGSADTIYF.

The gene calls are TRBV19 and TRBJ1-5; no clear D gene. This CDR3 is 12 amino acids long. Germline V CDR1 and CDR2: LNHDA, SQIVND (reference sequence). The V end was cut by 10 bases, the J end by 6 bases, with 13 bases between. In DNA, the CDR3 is TGTGCCACCGACCTACGGGGTCAGCCCCAGCATTTT. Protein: CATDLRGQPQHF.

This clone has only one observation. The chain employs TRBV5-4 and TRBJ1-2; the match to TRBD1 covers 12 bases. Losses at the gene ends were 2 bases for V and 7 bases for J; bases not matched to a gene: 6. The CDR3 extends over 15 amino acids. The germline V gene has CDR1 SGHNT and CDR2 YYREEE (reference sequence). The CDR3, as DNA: TGTGCCAGCAGCTTCCCGGGACAGGGGGCTGGTGGCTACACCTTC. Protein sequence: CASSFPGQGAGGYTF. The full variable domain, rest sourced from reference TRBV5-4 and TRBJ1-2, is ETGVTQSPTHLIKTRGQQVTLRCSSQSGHNTVSWYQQALGQGPQFIFQYYREEENGRGNFPPRFSGLQFPNYSSELNVNALELDDSALYLCASSFPGQGAGGYTFGSGTRLTVV.

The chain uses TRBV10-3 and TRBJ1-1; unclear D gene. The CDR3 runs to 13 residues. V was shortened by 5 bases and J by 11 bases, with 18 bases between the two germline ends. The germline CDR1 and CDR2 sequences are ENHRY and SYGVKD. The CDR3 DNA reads TGTGCCATCAGTTGCCAGGACTGTTTGGGGGCTTTCTTT. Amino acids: CAISCQDCLGAFF.

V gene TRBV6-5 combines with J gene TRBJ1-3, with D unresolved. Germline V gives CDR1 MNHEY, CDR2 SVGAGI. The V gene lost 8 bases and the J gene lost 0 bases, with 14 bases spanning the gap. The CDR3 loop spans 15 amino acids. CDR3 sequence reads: CASGDGRLSGNTIYF. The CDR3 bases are TGTGCCAGCGGAGACGGGAGACTCTCTGGAAACACCATATATTTT.

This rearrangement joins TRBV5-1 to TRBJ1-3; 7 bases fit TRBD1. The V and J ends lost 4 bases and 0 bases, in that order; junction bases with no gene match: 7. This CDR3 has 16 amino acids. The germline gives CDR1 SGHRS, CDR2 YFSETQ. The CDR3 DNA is TGCGCCAGCAGCGGAGGGGGCGCCGGCTCTGGAAACACCATATATTTT. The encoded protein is CASSGGGAGSGNTIYF.

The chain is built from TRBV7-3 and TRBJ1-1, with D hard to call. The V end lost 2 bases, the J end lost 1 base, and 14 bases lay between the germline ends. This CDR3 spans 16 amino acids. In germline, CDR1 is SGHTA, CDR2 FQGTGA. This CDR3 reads CASSLFGRPSNTEAFF. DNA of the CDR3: TGTGCCAGCAGCTTATTTGGCAGGCCTTCGAACACTGAAGCTTTCTTT.

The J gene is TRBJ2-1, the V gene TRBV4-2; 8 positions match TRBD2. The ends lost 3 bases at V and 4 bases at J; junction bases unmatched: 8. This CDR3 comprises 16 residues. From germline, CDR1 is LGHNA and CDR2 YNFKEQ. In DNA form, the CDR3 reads TGTGCCAGCAGCCAGGCCGAGCGGGGGCCGTACAATGAGCAGTTCTTC. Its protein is CASSQAERGPYNEQFF.

The CDR3 here is CASSLVDSLTYEQYF. The CDR3 DNA reads as TGTGCCAGCAGCTTAGTCGACAGCCTAACCTACGAGCAGTACTTC. The V call is TRBV7-6, the J call TRBJ2-7; maybe TRBD1 (5 bases). The V end lost 1 base, the J end lost 2 bases, and 12 bases lay between the germline ends. The germline V gene has CDR1 SGHVS and CDR2 FNYEAQ. The CDR3 covers 15 residues. The full variable domain, its missing parts supplied by reference TRBV7-6 and TRBJ2-7, is GAGVSQSPRYKVTKRGQDVALRCDPISGHVSLYWYRQALGQGPEFLTYFNYEAQQDKSGLPNDRFSAERPEGSISTLTIQRTEQRDSAMYRCASSLVDSLTYEQYFGPGTRLTVT.

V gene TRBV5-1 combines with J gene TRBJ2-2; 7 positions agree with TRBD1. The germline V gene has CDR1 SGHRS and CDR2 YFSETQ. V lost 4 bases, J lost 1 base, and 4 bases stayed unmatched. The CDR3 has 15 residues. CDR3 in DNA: TGCGCCAGCAGCGAGAGACAGGGGAACACCGGGGAGCTGTTTTTT. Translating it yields CASSERQGNTGELFF.

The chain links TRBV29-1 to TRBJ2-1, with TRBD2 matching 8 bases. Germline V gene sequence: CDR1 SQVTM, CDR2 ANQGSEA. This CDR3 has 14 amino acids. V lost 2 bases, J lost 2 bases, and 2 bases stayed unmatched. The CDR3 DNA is TGCAGCGTTGAACGGCGGGGGGCCTACAATGAGCAGTTCTTC. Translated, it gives CSVERRGAYNEQFF.

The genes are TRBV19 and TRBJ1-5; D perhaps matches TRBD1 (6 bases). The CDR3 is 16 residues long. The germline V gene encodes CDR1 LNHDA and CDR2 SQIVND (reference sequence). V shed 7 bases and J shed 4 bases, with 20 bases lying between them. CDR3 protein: CASTVGARGFNQPQHF. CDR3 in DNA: TGTGCCAGTACGGTCGGCGCCAGGGGCTTTAATCAGCCCCAGCATTTT.

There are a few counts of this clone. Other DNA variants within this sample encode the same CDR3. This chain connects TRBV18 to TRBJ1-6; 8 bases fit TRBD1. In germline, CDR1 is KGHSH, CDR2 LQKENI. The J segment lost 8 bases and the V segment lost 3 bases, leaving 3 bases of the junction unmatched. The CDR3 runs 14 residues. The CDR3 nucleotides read TGTGCCAGCTCACCCGGACAGGGCTATTCACCCCTCCACTTT. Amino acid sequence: CASSPGQGYSPLHF.

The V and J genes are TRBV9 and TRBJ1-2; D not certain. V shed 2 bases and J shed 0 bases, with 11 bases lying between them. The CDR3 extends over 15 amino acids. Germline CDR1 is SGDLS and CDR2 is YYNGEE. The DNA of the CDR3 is TGTGCCAGCAGCGTGGGGAGAACCTCTAACTATGGCTACACCTTC. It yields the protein CASSVGRTSNYGYTF.

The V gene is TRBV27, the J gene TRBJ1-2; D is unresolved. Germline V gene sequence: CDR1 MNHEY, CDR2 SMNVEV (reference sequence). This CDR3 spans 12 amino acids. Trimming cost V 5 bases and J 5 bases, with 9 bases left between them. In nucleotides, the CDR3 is TGTGCCAGCAGTCCCTTCGGGTATGGCTACACCTTC. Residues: CASSPFGYGYTF.

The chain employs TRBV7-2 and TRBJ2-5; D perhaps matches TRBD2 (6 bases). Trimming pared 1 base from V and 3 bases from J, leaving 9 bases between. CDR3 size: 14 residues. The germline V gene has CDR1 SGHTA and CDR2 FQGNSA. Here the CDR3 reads CASSLEGGKETQYF. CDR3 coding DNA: TGTGCCAGCAGCTTAGAAGGAGGGAAAGAGACCCAGTACTTC.

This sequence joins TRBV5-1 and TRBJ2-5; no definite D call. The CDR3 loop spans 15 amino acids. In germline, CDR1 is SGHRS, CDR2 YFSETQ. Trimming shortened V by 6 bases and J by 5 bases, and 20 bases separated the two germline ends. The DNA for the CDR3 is TGCGCCAGCAACCCGATTGGAAATGCCGGGGAGACCCAGTACTTC. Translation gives CASNPIGNAGETQYF.

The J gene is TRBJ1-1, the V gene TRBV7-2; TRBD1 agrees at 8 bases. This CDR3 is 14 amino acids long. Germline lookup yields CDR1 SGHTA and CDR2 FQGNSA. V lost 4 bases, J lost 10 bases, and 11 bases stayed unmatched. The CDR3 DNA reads TGTGCCAGCAGCTCCAGGACAGGGTCGGTGGTAGCTTTCTTT. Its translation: CASSSRTGSVVAFF.

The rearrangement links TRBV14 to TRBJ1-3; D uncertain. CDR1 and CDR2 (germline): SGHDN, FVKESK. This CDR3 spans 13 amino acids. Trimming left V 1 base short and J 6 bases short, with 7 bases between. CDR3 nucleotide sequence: TGTGCCAGCAGCCAAGGATTAGTAAACACCATATATTTT. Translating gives CASSQGLVNTIYF.

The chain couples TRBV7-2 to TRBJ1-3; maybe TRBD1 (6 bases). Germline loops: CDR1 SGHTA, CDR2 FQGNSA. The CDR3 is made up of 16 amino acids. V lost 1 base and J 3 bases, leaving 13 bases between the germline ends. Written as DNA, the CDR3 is TGTGCCAGCAGCTTAGGATCACAGGGCGTTGGAAACACCATATATTTT. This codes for CASSLGSQGVGNTIYF.

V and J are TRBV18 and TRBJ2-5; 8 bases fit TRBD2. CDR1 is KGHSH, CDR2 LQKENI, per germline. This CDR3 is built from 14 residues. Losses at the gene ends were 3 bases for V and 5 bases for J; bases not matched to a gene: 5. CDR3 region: CASSPAGGRETQYF. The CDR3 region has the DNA TGTGCCAGCTCACCTGCGGGGGGCCGGGAGACCCAGTACTTC.

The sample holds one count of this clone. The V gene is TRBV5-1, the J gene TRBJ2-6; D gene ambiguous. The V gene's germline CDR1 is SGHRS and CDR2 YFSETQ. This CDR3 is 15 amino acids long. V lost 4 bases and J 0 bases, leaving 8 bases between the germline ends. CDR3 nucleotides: TGCGCCAGCAGCCTCAGTCTCTCTGGGGCCAACGTCCTGACTTTC. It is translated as CASSLSLSGANVLTF. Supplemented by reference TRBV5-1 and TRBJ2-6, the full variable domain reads KAGVTQTPRYLIKTRGQQVTLSCSPISGHRSVSWYQQTPGQGLQFLFEYFSETQRNKGNFPGRFSGRQFSNSRSEMNVSTLELGDSALYLCASSLSLSGANVLTFGAGSRLTVL.

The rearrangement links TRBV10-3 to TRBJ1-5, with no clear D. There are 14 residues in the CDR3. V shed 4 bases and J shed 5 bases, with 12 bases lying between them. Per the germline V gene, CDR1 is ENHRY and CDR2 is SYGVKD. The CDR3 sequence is CAISVSIQDQPQHF. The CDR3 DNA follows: TGTGCCATCAGTGTCAGTATCCAGGATCAGCCCCAGCATTTT.